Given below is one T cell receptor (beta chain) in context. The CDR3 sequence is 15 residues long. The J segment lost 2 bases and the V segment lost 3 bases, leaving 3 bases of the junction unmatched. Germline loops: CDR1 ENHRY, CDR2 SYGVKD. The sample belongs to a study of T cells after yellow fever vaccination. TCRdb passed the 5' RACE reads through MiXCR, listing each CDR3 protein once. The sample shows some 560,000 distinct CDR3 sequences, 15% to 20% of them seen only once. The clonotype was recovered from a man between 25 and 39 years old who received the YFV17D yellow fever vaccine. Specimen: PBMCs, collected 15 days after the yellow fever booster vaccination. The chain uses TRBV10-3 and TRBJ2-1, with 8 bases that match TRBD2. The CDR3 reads CAISDPGRAYNEQFF. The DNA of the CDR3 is TGTGCCATCAGTGACCCCGGGAGGGCCTACAATGAGCAGTTCTTC.